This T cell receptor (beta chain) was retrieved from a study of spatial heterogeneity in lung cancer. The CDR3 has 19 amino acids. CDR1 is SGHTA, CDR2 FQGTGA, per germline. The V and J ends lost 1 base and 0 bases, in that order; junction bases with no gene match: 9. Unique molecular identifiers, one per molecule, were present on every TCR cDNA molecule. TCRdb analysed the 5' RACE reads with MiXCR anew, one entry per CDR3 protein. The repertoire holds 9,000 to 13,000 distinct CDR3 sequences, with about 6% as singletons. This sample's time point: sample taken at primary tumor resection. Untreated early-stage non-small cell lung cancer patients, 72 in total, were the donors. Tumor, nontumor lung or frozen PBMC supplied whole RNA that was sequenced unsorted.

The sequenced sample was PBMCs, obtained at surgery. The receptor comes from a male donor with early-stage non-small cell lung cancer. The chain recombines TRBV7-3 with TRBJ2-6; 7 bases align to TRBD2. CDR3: CASSLNGVRGSSGANVLTF. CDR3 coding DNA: TGTGCCAGCAGCTTAAACGGCGTGCGGGGGAGCTCTGGGGCCAACGTCCTGACTTTC.